The text below deals with one T cell receptor (beta chain). This clone was seen a few times. Its antigen is not yet known. Per-base quality was not reported, and no clone a single base away is much larger than it. The source of the sample is a study of cytomegalovirus exposure and HLA in healthy donors (dated by TCRdb to between 2016 and 2019). Regarding the complete study: An earlier analysis of roughly 500 of the donors reported roughly 300 Gb of sequence data and 100 million to 140 million unique TCR beta sequences from around 200 million T cells. Alongside the repertoire data, information on donor age, sex, ethnicity and CMV serostatus was compiled. The study aimed to test whether cataloging public T cell receptors could reveal signatures of past pathogen exposure. Of the 350 to 450 genotyped donors, around 81% fell in the genetic ancestry cluster associated with self-reported Caucasian donors. Typing coverage varied by locus: about 620-630 donors for A, B, C, DRB1 and DQB1; about 520 for DQA1; about 570 for DPA1; fewer than 480 for DPB1. Using immunosequencing, the study profiled T cell repertoires from about 610 subjects and related those repertoires to cytomegalovirus serostatus. Four to six DR-DQ haplotypes were handled as single units for association and clustering, since linkage in the cohort was strong. A later analysis re-analyzed previously published TCR beta repertoires from about 600 donors and added high-resolution HLA genotyping to study TCR occurrence patterns. To predict cytomegalovirus infection status, the study brought together high-throughput TCR immunosequencing, statistical association of individual TCRs with disease status, and machine learning. An early release that covered more than 550 HLA-typed donors contained approximately 300 gigabases of sequencing data and around 85 million unique TCR sequences. A later genetic analysis used genome-wide SNP genotypes for about three fifths of the roughly 700 donors, treating that subset as a discovery cohort. An earlier analysis of several hundred of the donors used high-throughput TCR beta sequencing to judge whether each TCR beta V gene segment behaved as functional or pseudogenic. All discovery cohort repertoires had been generated on a single sequencing platform. HLA typing covered class I and class II loci at four-digit resolution. The later analysis used no new phenotypic data to find candidate immune exposures, relying instead on TCR beta sequences and their occurrence across donors. A separate validation cohort of about 110 different subjects was used in addition to the approximately 640-subject first cohort. On average, roughly 240,000 unique TCR beta nucleotide sequences were sequenced per donor among about 400 genotyped donors of the cohort, with roughly 18% of those sequences being non-productive.

General study outcomes and caveats: A few of the identified cytomegalovirus-associated TCR beta chains were confirmed in vitro to be specific for cytomegalovirus antigens. While some public TCRs were present in many individuals, most TCR sequences turned up only very rarely across donors. In this cohort, only TCR beta chains were sequenced, and detectable features were limited by the absence of alpha or paired-chain data. Correlated functional status among segregating V segments might be attributable to linkage disequilibrium, but an unknown experimental factor could not be ruled out. A further reported finding was that TCR beta sequences accurately predicted the HLA-A and HLA-B alleles for most subjects in the first cohort. A cluster of highly shared sequence variants was judged likely to be a technical artifact of the sequencing pipeline. According to a later analysis, parvovirus B19, influenza, CMV and Epstein-Barr virus appeared linked to several top co-occurrence clusters. V-gene and J-gene trimming of TCR beta chains was associated with a missense DCLRE1C variant in a later genetic analysis, and the association was replicated in an independent cohort. Some IMGT-functional V segments, including TRBV6-2 and TRBV6-3, could not be distinguished by the 87-base-pair reads and were therefore excluded. According to a later analysis, TCR association rates differed among HLA loci, with DRB1 alleles showing the most associated TCRs and HLA-C alleles showing the fewest. In the study, some 160 TCR beta chains were listed as associated with cytomegalovirus. In an earlier analysis of 587 of the donors, most TCR beta V segments appeared in productive rearrangements about 87% or about 30% of the time, broadly matching IMGT annotations. Because HLA typing was missing for some donors at each locus, association tests included only the typed subset. According to the authors, the approach could potentially be generalized to other disease states and immunological phenotypes. The earlier analysis of about 600 of the donors excluded approximately 15 rarely observed V segments, including chromosome 9 orphons, because counts were too low. Compared with equally common non-associated chains, HLA-associated TCR beta chains in a later analysis were more clonally expanded and had lower generation probabilities. In a later genetic analysis, fewer N-insertions in productive TCRs were reported among donors in an Asian-associated ancestry cluster than the roughly 700-donor mean. The classifier was reported to diagnose cytomegalovirus status with high specificity and sensitivity in both the original and validation cohorts. Roughly uniform sequencing depth across donors was assumed in presence/absence analyses, although this assumption may not hold. Specific HLA alleles were associated with 15,000 to 20,000 TCR beta sequences at a false discovery rate of 0.05 in a later analysis. A later analysis found that most CMV-associated TCR beta chains appeared HLA-restricted, with HLA associations seemingly driven largely by CMV exposure. Assigning TCR associations to individual alleles was difficult when HLA alleles, especially DR and DQ, strongly co-occurred. The only immune exposure information available for the cohort was CMV serostatus.

The cohort was made up of roughly 670 healthy bone marrow donors. At the time of sampling, all cohort members were nominally healthy, though unrecorded immune exposures were likely present. The donor tested CMV seropositive and was one of the 289 seropositive cohort members. A peripheral blood sample was provided by each donor, and peripheral blood mononuclear cells were used for TCR beta sequencing. The Qiagen DNeasy Blood Extraction Kit was used to extract genomic DNA from the blood cell samples. The library relied on the immunoSEQ multiplex PCR assay. For the multiplex PCR, a mixture combining 60 forward primers for TCR Vbeta segments and 13 reverse primers for TCR Jbeta segments was used. A multiplex PCR assay on genomic DNA amplified the CDR3 region of rearranged TCR beta genes. The amplified TCR beta libraries were sequenced on the Illumina HiSeq System as 87-base-pair reads. The original methods were these. In a later analysis, approximately 74 million unique TCR beta chains were counted across the 650 to 700 repertoires, and roughly 10 million of these chains were shared by at least two donors. To remove PCR and sequencing errors, raw reads were error-corrected and collapsed into unique sequences using a nearest-neighbor algorithm that merged closely related sequences. To assign V, D and J gene segments, CDR3 sequences were aligned to IMGT reference sequences. For a sequence to be retained, at least a six-nucleotide match to both a V gene segment and a J gene segment was required. A rearrangement counted as productive if the CDR3 had no stop codons and remained in frame with V and J, and every other rearrangement counted as non-productive. Following IMGT convention, CDR3 was defined as the stretch from the second conserved V-encoded cysteine up to the conserved J-encoded phenylalanine. The earlier analysis of fewer than 750 of the donors excluded sequences that lacked an unambiguous match to a single V gene segment. An earlier analysis of several hundred of the donors called V segments functional above 56.7% productive rearrangements and segregating when the between-donor standard deviation exceeded 5%. A statistical classification framework was built to diagnose cytomegalovirus status from the catalog of TCR beta chain sequences. In a later analysis, TCR nucleotide sequences were compared against IMGT/GENE-DB human TR gene sequences so that V and J genes could be assigned. In a later analysis, CDR3 sequences and most-parsimonious VDJ recombination scenarios were assigned using the TCRdist pipeline. In a later analysis, each TCR beta chain was defined by its CDR3 amino acid sequence together with its V-gene family, and reads without a unique V-gene family were excluded. As a way to deal with suspected cross-contamination and a sequencing artifact, a later analysis dropped approximately 570 nucleotide sequences that were highly shared and had low generation probability. A later analysis calculated a clonal expansion index for each public chain from normalized within-repertoire ranks of inferred template counts. In a later analysis, generation probabilities were computed using a VDJ recombination model fitted to out-of-frame rearrangements, and the results were checked against IGoR. In a later analysis, hypergeometric tests were used to score TCR-TCR, TCR-HLA and TCR-CMV co-occurrence, with a repertoire-size bias correction applied to TCR pairs. False discovery rates were estimated in a later analysis by permuting HLA or CMV assignments 20 times. In a later analysis, co-occurring TCRs were grouped using DBSCAN, with TCRdist sequence similarity added in when clustering inside HLA-allele-positive subsets. Repertoires with fewer than 30,000 or more than 120,000 public chains, plus five repertoires with anomalous nucleotide sharing, were excluded from co-occurrence clustering. The clones in this table, taken by TCRdb from immuneACCESS, are in-frame only. Not every clone is retained; where verified, under half of the shortfall comes from an unresolved V gene, and the cause of the rest is unknown. The V and J calls and clone size come from that table; D and trimming were worked out from the DNA. Across this sample there are over 65,000 clones, with around 75% seen only once. The top ten hold over 12% of the sample.

The germline V gene supplies CDR1 SGHRS and CDR2 YFSETQ. The CDR3 has 18 amino acids, counting the end cysteine and phenylalanine. Solely the CDR3 DNA is kept, with 54 bases framed from the first base. V is clipped by 0 bases and J by 5 bases, and the sequence between their germline boundaries is 21 bases long. The sequence was collected from a woman in her forties in good health and CMV-seropositive. In this chain, TRBV5-1 is recombined with TRBJ2-1; matching of 6 bases hints at TRBD1 as the D gene. Sequencing input: PBMCs. In nucleotides, the sequence is TGCGCCAGCAGCTTGGCCGGGCTGAGGGGGTCCGGCCACAATGAGCAGTTCTTC. This translates into CASSLAGLRGSGHNEQFF.